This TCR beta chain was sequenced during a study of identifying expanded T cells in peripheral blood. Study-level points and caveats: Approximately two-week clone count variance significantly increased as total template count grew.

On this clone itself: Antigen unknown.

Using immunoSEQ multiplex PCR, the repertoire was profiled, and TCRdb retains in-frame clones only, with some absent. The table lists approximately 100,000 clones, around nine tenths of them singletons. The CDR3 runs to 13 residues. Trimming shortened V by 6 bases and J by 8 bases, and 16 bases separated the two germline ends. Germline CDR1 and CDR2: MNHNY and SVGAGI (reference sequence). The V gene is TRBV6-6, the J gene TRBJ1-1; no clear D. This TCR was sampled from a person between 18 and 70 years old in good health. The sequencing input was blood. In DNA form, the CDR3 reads TGTGCCAGCAGACGATGGGCGGAGGAGGAAGCTTTCTTT. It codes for CASRRWAEEEAFF.